Presented here are 6 T cell receptor beta chains from one specimen sequenced in a study of blood T cell repertoires in COVID-19. Assay: immunoSEQ multiplex PCR; the TCRdb copy retains only in-frame clones and omits some. The data show about 300,000 clones, around 84% seen once. Sequenced: peripheral blood. Source of these receptors: a man aged 65 to 79 with acute or convalescent COVID-19.

The chain couples TRBV20-1 to TRBJ2-7, with no clear D. This CDR3 has 10 residues. The germline V gene encodes CDR1 DFQATT and CDR2 SNEGSKA (reference sequence). V was pared by 6 bases and J by 6 bases, with 9 bases between. Written as DNA, the CDR3 is TGCAGTGCCTATAATTCCGAGCAGTACTTC. This encodes CSAYNSEQYF.

This clone was seen more than once but under ten times. The chain uses TRBV5-1 and TRBJ2-1; 13 nucleotides agree with TRBD2. CDR3 size: 17 residues. Germline V gives CDR1 SGHRS, CDR2 YFSETQ. V was pared by 4 bases and J by 7 bases, with 11 bases of the junction left unmatched. CDR3 nucleotides: TGCGCCAGCAGCCCCACACCCGGGACTAGCGGGGTTAATGAGCAGTTCTTC. It is translated as CASSPTPGTSGVNEQFF.

This chain connects TRBV7-9 to TRBJ1-4; 7 positions agree with TRBD1. The J segment lost 5 bases and the V segment lost 5 bases, leaving 5 bases of the junction unmatched. The CDR3 contains 14 residues. Germline assignment: CDR1 SEHNR and CDR2 FQNEAQ (reference sequence). CDR3 residues: CASSPGQPNEKLFF. The CDR3 DNA sequence: TGTGCCAGCAGCCCGGGACAGCCCAATGAAAAACTGTTTTTT. Looking up the rest from reference TRBV7-9 and TRBJ1-4 gives the full variable domain: DTGVSQNPRHKITKRGQNVTFRCDPISEHNRLYWYRQTLGQGPEFLTYFQNEAQLEKSRLLSDRFSAERPKGSFSTLEIQRTEQGDSAMYLCASSPGQPNEKLFFGSGTQLSVL.

The rearrangement uses TRBV7-9 and TRBJ2-2, with 10 bases that match TRBD2. V dropped 4 bases and J dropped 1; count of bases not matched to a gene: 3. The CDR3 sequence is 16 residues long. The germline CDR1 and CDR2 sequences are SEHNR and FQNEAQ (reference sequence). The CDR3 sequence: CASSSRTSGNTGELFF. The CDR3 coding sequence is TGTGCCAGCAGCTCCAGGACTAGCGGGAACACCGGGGAGCTGTTTTTT. The full variable domain, with the rest looked up from reference TRBV7-9 and TRBJ2-2, is DTGVSQNPRHKITKRGQNVTFRCDPISEHNRLYWYRQTLGQGPEFLTYFQNEAQLEKSRLLSDRFSAERPKGSFSTLEIQRTEQGDSAMYLCASSSRTSGNTGELFFGEGSRLTVL.

V and J are TRBV27 and TRBJ1-4; D remains unclear. This CDR3 contains 9 residues. Germline assignment: CDR1 MNHEY and CDR2 SMNVEV (reference sequence). The CDR3 loop reads CPSNEKLFF. DNA of the CDR3: TGTCCGTCGAATGAAAAACTGTTTTTT.

This clone appeared once. The chain is built from TRBV27 and TRBJ2-7; D may be TRBD1 (6 bases). The CDR3 runs to 15 residues. The germline CDR1 and CDR2 sequences are MNHEY and SMNVEV (reference sequence). Trimming took 6 bases from V and 4 from J, leaving 19 bases between them. This chain's CDR3 is CASRPTNDRRYEQYF. CDR3 nucleotide sequence: TGTGCCAGCAGACCTACCAACGACAGGCGGTACGAGCAGTACTTC.